Listed below are T cell receptor beta chains from one sample, sequenced in a study of T cell responses to AZD1222 COVID-19 vaccine. TCRdb's copy holds only in-frame clones and misses some; the assay was immunoSEQ multiplex PCR. The sample has 100,000 to 150,000 clones; around 84% are singletons. The material sequenced was peripheral blood, taken 28 days after the second AZD1222 dose. The receptor source for this set is an adult who received the AZD1222 COVID-19 vaccine. Both conserved end residues are part of each CDR3. The order of the fields is J gene, V gene, CDR3 length, D gene, CDR3 protein, CDR3 DNA. A D gene is named only where the DNA matches it firmly.

TRBJ1-5	TRBV6-1	14	NA	CASSERGFLSPQHF	TGTGCCAGCAGTGAAAGGGGGTTCCTCAGCCCCCAGCATTTT
TRBJ2-2	TRBV5-1	14	NA	CASSMDANTGELFF	TGCGCCAGCAGCATGGACGCGAACACCGGGGAGCTGTTTTTT
TRBJ2-7	TRBV28	16	NA	CASSSLYQTNLYEQYF	TGTGCCAGCAGTTCCCTTTACCAGACGAACCTCTACGAGCAGTACTTC
TRBJ1-6	TRBV28	14	NA	CASTRAPWDSPLHF	TGTGCCAGCACCAGGGCGCCTTGGGATTCACCCCTCCACTTT
TRBJ1-2	TRBV6-5	15	NA	CASSLLSMGDYGYTF	TGTGCCAGCAGTCTCCTGTCCATGGGGGACTATGGCTACACCTTC
TRBJ1-2	TRBV29-1	17	NA	CSAKILSSRALEYGYTF	TGCAGCGCTAAAATTCTCAGTTCTCGCGCGCTCGAATATGGCTACACCTTC
TRBJ2-7	TRBV4-3	14	TRBD1	CASSQRTGGDEQYF	TGCGCCAGCAGCCAACGGACAGGGGGTGACGAGCAGTACTTC
TRBJ1-2	TRBV3-1/TRBV3-2	15	NA	CASSPRVRDNYGYTF	TGTGCCAGCAGCCCCAGAGTCAGAGACAACTATGGCTACACCTTC
TRBJ1-5	TRBV7-2	16	NA	CASSLVRAGVGQPQHF	TGTGCCAGCAGCTTAGTTCGGGCAGGGGTCGGTCAGCCCCAGCATTTT
TRBJ2-3	TRBV6-4	14	NA	CARTTCRVPDTQYF	TGTGCCCGCACTACTTGTAGGGTCCCAGATACGCAGTATTTT
TRBJ1-1	TRBV6-5	15	NA	CASSYSLGAGTEAFF	TGTGCCAGCAGTTACTCCCTGGGGGCGGGCACTGAAGCTTTCTTT